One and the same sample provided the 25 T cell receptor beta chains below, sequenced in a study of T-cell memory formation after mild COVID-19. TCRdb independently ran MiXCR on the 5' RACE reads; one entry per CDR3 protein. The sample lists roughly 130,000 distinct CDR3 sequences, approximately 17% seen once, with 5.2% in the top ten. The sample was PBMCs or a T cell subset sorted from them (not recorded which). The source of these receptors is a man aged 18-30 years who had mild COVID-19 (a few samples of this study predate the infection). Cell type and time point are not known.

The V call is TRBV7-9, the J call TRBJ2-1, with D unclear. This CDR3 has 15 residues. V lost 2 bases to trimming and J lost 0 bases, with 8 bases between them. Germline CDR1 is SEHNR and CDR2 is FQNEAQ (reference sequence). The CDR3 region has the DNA TGTGCCAGCAGCTTATCTGGAAGCTCCTACAATGAGCAGTTCTTC. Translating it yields CASSLSGSSYNEQFF.

CDR3 protein: CASSASSGGYNEQFF. In nucleotides, the CDR3 is TGTGCCAGCAGCGCTTCTAGCGGGGGTTACAATGAGCAGTTCTTC. V is TRBV7-3 and J is TRBJ2-1, with 10 bases matching TRBD2. Germline V gene lookup returns CDR1 SGHTA and CDR2 FQGTGA. V trimming: 5 bases; J trimming: 4 bases; junction bases outside the gene matches: 5. The CDR3 runs 15 residues.

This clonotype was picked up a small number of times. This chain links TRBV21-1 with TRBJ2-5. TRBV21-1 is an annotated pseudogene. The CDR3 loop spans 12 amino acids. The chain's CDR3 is CASSVIAETQYF. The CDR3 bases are TGTGCCAGCAGCGTGATAGCAGAGACCCAGTACTTC.

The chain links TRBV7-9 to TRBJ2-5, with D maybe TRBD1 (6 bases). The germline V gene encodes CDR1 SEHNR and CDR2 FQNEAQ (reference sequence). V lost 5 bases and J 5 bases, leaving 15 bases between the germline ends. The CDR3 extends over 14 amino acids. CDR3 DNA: TGTGCCAGCAGCGACTGGGGGCGCGAGGAGACCCAGTACTTC. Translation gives CASSDWGREETQYF. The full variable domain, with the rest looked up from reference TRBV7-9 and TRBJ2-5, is DTGVSQNPRHKITKRGQNVTFRCDPISEHNRLYWYRQTLGQGPEFLTYFQNEAQLEKSRLLSDRFSAERPKGSFSTLEIQRTEQGDSAMYLCASSDWGREETQYFGPGTRLLVL.

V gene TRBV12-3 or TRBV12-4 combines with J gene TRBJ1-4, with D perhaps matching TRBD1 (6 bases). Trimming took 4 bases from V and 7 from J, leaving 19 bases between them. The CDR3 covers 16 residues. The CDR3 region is CASSSGQGTKVEKLFF. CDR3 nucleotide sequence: TGTGCCAGCAGTTCTGGCCAGGGGACTAAGGTTGAAAAACTGTTTTTT.

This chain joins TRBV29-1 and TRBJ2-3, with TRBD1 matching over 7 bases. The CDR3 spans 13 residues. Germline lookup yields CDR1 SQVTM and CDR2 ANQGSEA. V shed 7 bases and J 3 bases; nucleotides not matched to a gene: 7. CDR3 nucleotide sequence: TGCAGCGCAGACAGGGCGCCAACAGATACGCAGTATTTT. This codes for CSADRAPTDTQYF.

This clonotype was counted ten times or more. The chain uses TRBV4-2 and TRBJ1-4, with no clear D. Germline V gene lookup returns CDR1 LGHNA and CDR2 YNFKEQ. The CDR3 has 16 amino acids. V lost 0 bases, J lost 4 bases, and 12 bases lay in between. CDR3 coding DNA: TGTGCCAGCAGCCAAGATCGGACTCCTAATAATGAAAAACTGTTTTTT. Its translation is CASSQDRTPNNEKLFF.

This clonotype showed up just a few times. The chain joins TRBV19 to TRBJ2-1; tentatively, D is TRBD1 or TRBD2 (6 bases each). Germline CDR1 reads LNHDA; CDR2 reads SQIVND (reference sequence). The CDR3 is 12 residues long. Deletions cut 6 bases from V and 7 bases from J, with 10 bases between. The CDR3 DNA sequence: TGTGCCAGTAGCCGGGGGCCAAATGAGCAGTTCTTC. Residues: CASSRGPNEQFF.

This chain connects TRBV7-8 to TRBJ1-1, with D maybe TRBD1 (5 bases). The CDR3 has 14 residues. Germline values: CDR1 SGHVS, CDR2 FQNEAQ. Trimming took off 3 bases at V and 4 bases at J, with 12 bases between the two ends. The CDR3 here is CASSFAGLTTEAFF. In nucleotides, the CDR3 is TGTGCCAGCAGCTTTGCGGGACTCACCACTGAAGCTTTCTTT. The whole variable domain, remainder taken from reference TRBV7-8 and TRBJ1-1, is GAGVSQSPRYKVAKRGQDVALRCDPISGHVSLFWYQQALGQGPEFLTYFQNEAQLDKSGLPSDRFFAERPEGSVSTLKIQRTQQEDSAVYLCASSFAGLTTEAFFGQGTRLTVV.

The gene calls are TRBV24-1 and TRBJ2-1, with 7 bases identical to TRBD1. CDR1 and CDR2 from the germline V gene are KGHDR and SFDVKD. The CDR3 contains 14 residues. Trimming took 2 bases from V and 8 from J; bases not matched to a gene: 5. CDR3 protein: CATSDSTGFDEQFF. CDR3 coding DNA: TGTGCCACCAGTGATTCGACAGGGTTCGATGAGCAGTTCTTC.

CDR3 nucleotide sequence: TGCGCCAGCAGCGGGACTAGCGCGTACACAGATACGCAGTATTTT. Translated, it gives CASSGTSAYTDTQYF. The chain employs TRBV5-1 and TRBJ2-3; 10 positions match TRBD2. Germline loops: CDR1 SGHRS, CDR2 YFSETQ. V trimming: 4 bases; J trimming: 2 bases; junction bases outside the gene matches: 4. The length of the CDR3 is 15 residues.

CDR3 DNA sequence: TGCGCCAGCAGCTTGGACGCCAGGGGCTACGAGCAGTACTTC. This gives the protein CASSLDARGYEQYF. The V and J genes are TRBV5-1 and TRBJ2-7; weak D call: TRBD1 (6 bases). Germline V gives CDR1 SGHRS, CDR2 YFSETQ. V shed 0 bases and J shed 3 bases, with 10 bases lying between them. The CDR3 is made up of 14 amino acids.

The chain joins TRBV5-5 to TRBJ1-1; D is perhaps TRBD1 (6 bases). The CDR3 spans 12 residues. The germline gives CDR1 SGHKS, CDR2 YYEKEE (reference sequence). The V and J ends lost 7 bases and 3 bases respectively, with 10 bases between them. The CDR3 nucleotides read TGTGCCAGCTTGAGACAGGACACTGAAGCTTTCTTT. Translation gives CASLRQDTEAFF.

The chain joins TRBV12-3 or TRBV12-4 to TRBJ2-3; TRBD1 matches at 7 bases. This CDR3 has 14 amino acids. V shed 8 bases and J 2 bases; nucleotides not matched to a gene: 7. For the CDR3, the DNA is TGTGCCAGCGGACAGGAATTAACCACAGATACGCAGTATTTT. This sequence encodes CASGQELTTDTQYF.

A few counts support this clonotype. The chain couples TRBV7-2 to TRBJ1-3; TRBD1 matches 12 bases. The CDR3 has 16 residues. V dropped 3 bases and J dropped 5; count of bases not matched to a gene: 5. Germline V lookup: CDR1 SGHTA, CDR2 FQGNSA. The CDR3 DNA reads TGTGCCAGCAGCTTGGGGGGGACAGGGGGCAGAAACACCATATATTTT. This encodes CASSLGGTGGRNTIYF.

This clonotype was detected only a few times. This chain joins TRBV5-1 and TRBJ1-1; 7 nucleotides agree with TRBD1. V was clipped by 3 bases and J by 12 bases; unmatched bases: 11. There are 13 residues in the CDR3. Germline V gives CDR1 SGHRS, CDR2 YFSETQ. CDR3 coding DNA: TGCGCCAGCAGCTACGGGACAGAAACGGTGACTTTCTTT. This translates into CASSYGTETVTFF.

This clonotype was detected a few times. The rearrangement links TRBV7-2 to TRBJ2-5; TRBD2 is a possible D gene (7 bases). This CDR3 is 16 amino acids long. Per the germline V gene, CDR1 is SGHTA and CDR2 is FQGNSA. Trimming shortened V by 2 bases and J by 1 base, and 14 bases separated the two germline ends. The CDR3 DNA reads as TGTGCCAGCAGCTTAACGGCGGGGGCAACCCAAGAGACCCAGTACTTC. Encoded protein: CASSLTAGATQETQYF.

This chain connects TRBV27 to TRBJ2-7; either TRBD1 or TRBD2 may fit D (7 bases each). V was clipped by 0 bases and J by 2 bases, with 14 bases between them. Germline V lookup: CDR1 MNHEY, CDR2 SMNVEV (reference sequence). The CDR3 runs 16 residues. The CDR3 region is CASSLSTGTTPYEQYV. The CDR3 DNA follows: TGTGCCAGCAGTTTATCGACAGGGACTACACCCTACGAGCAGTACGTC.

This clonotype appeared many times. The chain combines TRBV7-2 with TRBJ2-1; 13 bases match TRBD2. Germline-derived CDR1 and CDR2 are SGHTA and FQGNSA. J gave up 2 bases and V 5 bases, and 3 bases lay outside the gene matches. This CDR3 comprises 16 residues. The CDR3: CASSPGLAGAYNEQFF. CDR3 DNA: TGTGCCAGCAGCCCCGGACTAGCGGGGGCCTACAATGAGCAGTTCTTC.

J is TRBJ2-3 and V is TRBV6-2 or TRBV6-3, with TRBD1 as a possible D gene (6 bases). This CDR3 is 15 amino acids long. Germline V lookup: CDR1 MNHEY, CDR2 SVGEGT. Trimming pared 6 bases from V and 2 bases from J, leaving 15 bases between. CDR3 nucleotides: TGTGCCAGCAGCTGGGACACGTCTAACACAGATACGCAGTATTTT. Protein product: CASSWDTSNTDTQYF.

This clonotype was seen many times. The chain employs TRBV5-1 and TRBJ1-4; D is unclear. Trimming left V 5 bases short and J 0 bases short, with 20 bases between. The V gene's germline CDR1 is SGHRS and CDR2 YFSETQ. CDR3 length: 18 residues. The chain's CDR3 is CASSDALRTIATNEKLFF. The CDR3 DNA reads TGCGCCAGCAGTGATGCTCTGCGAACTATTGCAACTAATGAAAAACTGTTTTTT.

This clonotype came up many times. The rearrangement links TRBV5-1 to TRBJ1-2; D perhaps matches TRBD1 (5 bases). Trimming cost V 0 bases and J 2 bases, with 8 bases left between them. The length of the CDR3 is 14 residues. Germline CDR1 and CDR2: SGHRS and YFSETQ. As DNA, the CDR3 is TGCGCCAGCAGCTTGGCCGAGGGGAACTATGGCTACACCTTC. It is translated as CASSLAEGNYGYTF.

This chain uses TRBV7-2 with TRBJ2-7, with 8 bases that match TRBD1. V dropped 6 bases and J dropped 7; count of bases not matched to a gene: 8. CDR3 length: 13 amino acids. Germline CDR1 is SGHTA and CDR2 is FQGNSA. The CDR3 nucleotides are TGTGCCAGCAGTTTTCAGGGGGCTGGGGAGCAGTACGTC. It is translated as CASSFQGAGEQYV.

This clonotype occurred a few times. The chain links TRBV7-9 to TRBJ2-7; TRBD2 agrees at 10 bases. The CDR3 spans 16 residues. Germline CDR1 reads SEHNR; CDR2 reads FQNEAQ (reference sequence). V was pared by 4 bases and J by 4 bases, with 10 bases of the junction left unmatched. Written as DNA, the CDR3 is TGTGCCAGCAGCTCCGACCGGACTAGCGGTTTTTACGAGCAGTACGTC. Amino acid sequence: CASSSDRTSGFYEQYV.

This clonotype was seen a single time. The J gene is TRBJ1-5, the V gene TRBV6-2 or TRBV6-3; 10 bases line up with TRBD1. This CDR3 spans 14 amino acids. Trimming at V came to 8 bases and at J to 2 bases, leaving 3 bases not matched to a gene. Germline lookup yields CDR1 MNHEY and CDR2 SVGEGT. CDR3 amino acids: CASGQGDGNQPQHF. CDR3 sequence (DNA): TGTGCCAGCGGACAGGGGGATGGCAATCAGCCCCAGCATTTT.